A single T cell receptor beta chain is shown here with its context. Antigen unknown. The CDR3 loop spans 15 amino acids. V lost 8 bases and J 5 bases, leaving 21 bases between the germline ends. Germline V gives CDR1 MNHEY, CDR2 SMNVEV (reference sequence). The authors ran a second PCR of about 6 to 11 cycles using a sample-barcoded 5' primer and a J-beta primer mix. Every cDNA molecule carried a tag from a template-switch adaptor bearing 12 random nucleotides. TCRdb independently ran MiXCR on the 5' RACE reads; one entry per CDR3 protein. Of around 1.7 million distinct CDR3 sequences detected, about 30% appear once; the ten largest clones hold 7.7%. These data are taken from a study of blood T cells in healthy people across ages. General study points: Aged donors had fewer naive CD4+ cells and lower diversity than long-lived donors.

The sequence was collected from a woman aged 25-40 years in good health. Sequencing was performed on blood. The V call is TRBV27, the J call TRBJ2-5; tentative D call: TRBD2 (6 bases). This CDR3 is CASRRPRRRVETQYF. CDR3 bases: TGTGCCAGCCGCCGCCCGAGGCGGAGGGTGGAGACCCAGTACTTC.